Sequencing of this TCR beta chain was carried out in a study of blood T cell repertoires in COVID-19. Overall study: Nucleic acid was either cDNA or gDNA, and it came from T cells, B-cell-depleted T cells, or PBMCs.

This CDR3 has 16 amino acids. With V trimmed by 6 bases and J by 0 bases, 10 bases remained unmatched. Germline V gene lookup returns CDR1 MNHNY and CDR2 SVGAGI (reference sequence). The authors' processing: Scientists estimated how many nucleated cells there were by amplifying reference gene primers. Profiling relied on immunoSEQ multiplex PCR, and the TCRdb table lists in-frame clones only, not all of them. That table furnishes V, J and clone size, whereas the DNA furnished D and trimming. The sample lists about 91,000 clones; more than 75% were seen once. This clonotype was obtained from a woman aged 80 or older with active COVID-19. The material sequenced was peripheral blood. The chain has TRBV6-6 and TRBJ1-1, with TRBD1 identical over 7 bases. CDR3 coding DNA: TGTGCCAGCAGCCCCAACCGTGACAGGGTGAACACTGAAGCTTTCTTT. This translates into CASSPNRDRVNTEAFF.